These T cell receptor beta chains were read from a single sample in a study of cytomegalovirus exposure and HLA in healthy donors. This table comes from immunoSEQ multiplex PCR, and its TCRdb copy is limited to in-frame clones, with some not included. The data show 100,000 to 120,000 clones, about 81% seen once. Sequenced sample: PBMCs. All receptors come from a young man in good health and CMV-seronegative. The CDR3 runs from the conserved cysteine through the conserved F or W. Each record gives: V gene, clone size, J gene, D gene, CDR3 DNA, CDR3 protein. The D gene is left open where the match is weak. Clone size is shown for a subset of rows, as once, few, many or a class of expanded clone.

TRBV9,.,TRBJ2-6,TRBD1,TGTGCCAGCAGCGTAGGGGGACAGCGTCGCTCTGGGGCCAACGTCCTGACTTTC,CASSVGGQRRSGANVLTF
TRBV5-4,.,TRBJ2-5,.,TGTGCCAGCAGCTTGGCCGTCTCGCAAGAGACCCAGTACTTC,CASSLAVSQETQYF
TRBV27,.,TRBJ2-3,.,TGTGCCAGCAGTCTTCCTTCCTTGGGCAGCACAGATACGCAGTATTTT,CASSLPSLGSTDTQYF
TRBV5-1,.,TRBJ1-2,TRBD1,TGCGCCAGCAGCAGGGGACAGGGGAATTTTAACTATGGCTACACCTTC,CASSRGQGNFNYGYTF
TRBV18,.,TRBJ2-7,.,TGTGCCAGCTCTCCTAGAGAAGGTCCCCCCAACGAGCAGTACTTC,CASSPREGPPNEQYF
TRBV5-1,.,TRBJ1-1,TRBD1,TGCGCCAGCAGCGCTAACAGGGGGCAGTCTGAAGCTTTCTTT,CASSANRGQSEAFF
TRBV9,few,TRBJ2-1,.,TGTGCCAGCAGCGTAGGAACTCTCCCTAATGAGCAGTTCTTC,CASSVGTLPNEQFF
TRBV7-6,.,TRBJ1-5,.,TGTGCCAGCAGCTCGGCAGAGGGCAGCAATCAGCCCCAGCATTTT,CASSSAEGSNQPQHF
TRBV6-5,.,TRBJ1-2,.,TGTGCCAGCAGTGGGACAAACTATGGCTACACCTTC,CASSGTNYGYTF
TRBV19,medium-sized,TRBJ1-1,.,TGTGCCAGTAGTATAGGGCAGAACACTGAAGCTTTCTTT,CASSIGQNTEAFF
TRBV28,.,TRBJ1-6,.,TGTGCCAGCAGGGGGAGCTCCTATAATTCACCCCTCCACTTT,CASRGSSYNSPLHF
TRBV5-1,.,TRBJ1-5,.,TGCGCCAGCAGCTTGGGGGGCACAAGCAATCAGCCCCAGCATTTT,CASSLGGTSNQPQHF
TRBV6-1,.,TRBJ1-6,.,TGTGCCAGCAGTGAAAGCATCAATTCACCCCTCCACTTT,CASSESINSPLHF
TRBV6-4,.,TRBJ2-3,.,TGTGCCAGCAGTGTACAACCCAGAGATACGCAGTATTTT,CASSVQPRDTQYF
TRBV19,.,TRBJ2-4,.,TGTGCCAGTAGTATAGCGGGGGTAGCCAAAAACATTCAGTACTTC,CASSIAGVAKNIQYF
TRBV27,.,TRBJ1-1,.,TGTGCCAGCAGTTTTGACAGCTCGAACACTGAAGCTTTCTTT,CASSFDSSNTEAFF
TRBV2,.,TRBJ2-1,TRBD2,TGTGCCAGCAGCCCAATAGCTAGCGGGGGTGGCCAGTTCTTC,CASSPIASGGGQFF
TRBV6-6,.,TRBJ2-7,TRBD2,TGTGCCAGCAGCCCCCCTCTTGCGGGAGGTGCCAAGGAGCAGTACTTC,CASSPPLAGGAKEQYF
TRBV7-2,.,TRBJ2-3,.,TGTGCCAGCAGCTTAAAGGGCGGGGGCACAGATACGCAGTATTTT,CASSLKGGGTDTQYF
TRBV4-1,.,TRBJ1-2,.,TGCGCCAGCAGCCGCGTCCAGGGATCCGACTATGGCTACACCTTC,CASSRVQGSDYGYTF
TRBV29-1,once,TRBJ2-2,TRBD1,TGCAGCGCCGTGGACAGGGGGAACACCGGGGAGCTGTTTTTT,CSAVDRGNTGELFF
TRBV29-1,.,TRBJ2-7,TRBD2,TGCAGCGTTGTTTCTAGCGGATCCTACGAGCAGTACTTC,CSVVSSGSYEQYF
TRBV11-3,.,TRBJ2-3,TRBD1,TGTGCCAGCAGCTCCGGGACAGGGGGCTTAAATACGCAGTATTTT,CASSSGTGGLNTQYF
TRBV9,.,TRBJ2-5,.,TGTGCCAGCAGCGTAGCTCCGACAGCCCAAGAGACCCAGTACTTC,CASSVAPTAQETQYF
TRBV7-7,.,TRBJ1-4,.,TGTGCTAGCAGCTTAGGCCCGGGTCCTAATGAAAAACTGTTTTTT,CASSLGPGPNEKLFF
TRBV7-6,.,TRBJ2-5,.,TGTGCCAGCAGTAATTCGGGGTCAGGAGAGACCCAGTACTTC,CASSNSGSGETQYF
TRBV6-5,.,TRBJ2-7,TRBD1,TGTGCCAGCAGGGGACAGGGAAACTACGAGCAGTACTTC,CASRGQGNYEQYF
TRBV5-4,few,TRBJ2-1,TRBD2,TGTGCCAGCAGCTTGGGTACGGGAGGGGACAATGAGCAGTTCTTC,CASSLGTGGDNEQFF
TRBV14,.,TRBJ2-7,TRBD1,TGTGCCAGCAGCCAAGAAACGGACAGGGGGCATTACGAGCAGTACTTC,CASSQETDRGHYEQYF
TRBV9,.,TRBJ2-7,.,TGTGCCAGCAGCGTAGGAGGCGGCAGGGGTCACGAGCAGTACTTC,CASSVGGGRGHEQYF
TRBV27,once,TRBJ2-7,TRBD2,TGTGCCAGCAGTCGGACTAGCGCCTACGAGCAGTACTTC,CASSRTSAYEQYF
TRBV15,.,TRBJ2-1,TRBD2,TGTGCCACCAGCAAAGGGACTAGCGGGGTTGGTGAGCAGTTCTTC,CATSKGTSGVGEQFF
TRBV9,.,TRBJ2-3,TRBD1,TGTGCCAGCAGCGTAGGACAGGGGATAACAGATACGCAGTATTTT,CASSVGQGITDTQYF
TRBV10-3,.,TRBJ2-3,.,TGTGCCATCAGTGACTCGAGTCATGAGCAACCAGATACGCAGTATTTT,CAISDSSHEQPDTQYF
TRBV12-5,.,TRBJ1-2,TRBD1,TGTGCTAGTGCCCAGTCCGGGACAGGGGGCGGCTACACCTTC,CASAQSGTGGGYTF
TRBV4-3,.,TRBJ2-5,.,TGCGCCAGCAGCCAAACAGGGCGGGAGACCCAGTACTTC,CASSQTGRETQYF
TRBV4-1,.,TRBJ2-7,.,TGCGCCAGCAGCCAAACCCAAACTGTGAACGAGCAGTACTTC,CASSQTQTVNEQYF
TRBV28,few,TRBJ1-3,.,TGTGCCAGCAGCCCGGGCTCTGGAAACACCATATATTTT,CASSPGSGNTIYF
TRBV9,.,TRBJ1-1,.,TGTGCCAGCAGCGAAGCCCCCGGGGGTGAAGCTTTCTTT,CASSEAPGGEAFF
TRBV5-4,.,TRBJ2-7,TRBD2,TGTGCCAGCAGTTTGGGTCTAGCGGGAGATCCCAACGAGCAGTACTTC,CASSLGLAGDPNEQYF